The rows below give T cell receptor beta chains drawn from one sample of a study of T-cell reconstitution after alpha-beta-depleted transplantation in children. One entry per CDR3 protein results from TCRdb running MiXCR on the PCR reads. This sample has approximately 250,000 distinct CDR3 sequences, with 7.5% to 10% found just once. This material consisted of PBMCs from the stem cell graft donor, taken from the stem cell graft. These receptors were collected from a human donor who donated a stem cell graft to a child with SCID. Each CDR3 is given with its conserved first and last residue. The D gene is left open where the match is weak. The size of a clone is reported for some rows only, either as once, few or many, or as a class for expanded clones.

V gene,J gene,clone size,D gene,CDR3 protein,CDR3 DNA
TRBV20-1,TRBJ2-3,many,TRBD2,CSAHLPLAAATDTQYF,TGCAGTGCTCATCTGCCCCTAGCGGCGGCGACAGATACGCAGTATTTT
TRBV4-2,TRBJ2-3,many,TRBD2,CASSQEETSGGQQDTQYF,TGTGCCAGCAGCCAAGAAGAGACTAGCGGGGGGCAGCAAGATACGCAGTATTTT
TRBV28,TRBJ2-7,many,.,CASSLRALGPYEQYF,TGTGCCAGCAGTTTACGGGCATTAGGGCCCTACGAGCAGTACTTC
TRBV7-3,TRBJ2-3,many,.,CASSWESTDTQYF,TGTGCCAGCAGCTGGGAGAGCACAGATACGCAGTATTTT
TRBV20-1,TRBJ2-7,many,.,CSAVDGTYEQYF,TGCAGTGCCGTGGACGGTACCTACGAGCAGTACTTC
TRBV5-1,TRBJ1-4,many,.,CASSLTRTGSNEKLFF,TGCGCCAGCAGCTTAACTCGGACGGGTAGTAATGAAAAACTGTTTTTT
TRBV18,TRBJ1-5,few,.,CASSDNRGYNQPQHF,TGTGCCAGCTCAGATAATAGGGGTTACAATCAGCCCCAGCATTTT
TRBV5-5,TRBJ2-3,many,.,CASADQGGLTDTQYF,TGTGCCAGCGCTGACCAGGGCGGCCTCACAGATACGCAGTATTTT
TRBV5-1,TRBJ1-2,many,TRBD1,CASSLDLTGAYGYTF,TGCGCCAGCAGCTTGGACCTCACAGGGGCCTATGGCTACACCTTC
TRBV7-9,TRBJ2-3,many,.,CASSRTDYATDTQYF,TGTGCCAGCAGCCGGACAGACTACGCCACAGATACGCAGTATTTT
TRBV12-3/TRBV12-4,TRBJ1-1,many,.,CASSLSTNAEAFF,TGTGCCAGCAGTTTAAGTACGAACGCTGAAGCTTTCTTT
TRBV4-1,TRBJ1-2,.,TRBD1,CASSPQTGTGFYGYTF,TGCGCCAGCAGCCCGCAAACCGGGACAGGGTTCTATGGCTACACCTTC
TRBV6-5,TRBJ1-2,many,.,CASSSGLGGSGYGYTF,TGTGCCAGCAGTTCGGGGTTAGGGGGATCGGGCTATGGCTACACCTTC
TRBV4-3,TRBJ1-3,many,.,CASSRGAYSGNTIYF,TGCGCCAGCAGCCGGGGGGCCTACTCTGGAAACACCATATATTTT
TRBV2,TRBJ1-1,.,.,CASNKFQGSPEAFF,TGTGCCAGCAACAAATTCCAGGGTTCCCCTGAAGCTTTCTTT
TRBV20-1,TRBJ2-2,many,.,CSAPRPGVAGELFF,TGCAGTGCTCCCCGCCCAGGGGTGGCCGGGGAGCTGTTTTTT
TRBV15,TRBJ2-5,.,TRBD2,CATSRLAGIQETQYF,TGTGCCACCAGCAGACTAGCGGGGATCCAAGAGACCCAGTACTTC
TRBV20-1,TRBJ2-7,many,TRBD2,CSARTGGGGTYEQYF,TGCAGTGCTAGAACCGGGGGCGGGGGGACCTACGAGCAGTACTTC
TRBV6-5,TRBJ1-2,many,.,CASSYSTGANYGYTF,TGTGCCAGCAGTTACTCGACGGGAGCTAACTATGGCTACACCTTC
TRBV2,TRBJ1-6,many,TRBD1,CATSLGTGILGSPLHF,TGTGCCACCTCGCTAGGGACAGGGATTTTGGGTTCACCCCTCCACTTT
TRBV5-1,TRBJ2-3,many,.,CASSGGALTDTQYF,TGCGCCAGCAGTGGGGGCGCTTTAACAGATACGCAGTATTTT
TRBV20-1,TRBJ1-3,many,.,CSARDLRGPGNTIYF,TGCAGTGCTAGAGATCTGCGAGGGCCTGGAAACACCATATATTTT
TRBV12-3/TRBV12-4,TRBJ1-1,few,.,CASSFGGAGTEAFF,TGTGCCAGCAGTTTTGGGGGTGCGGGCACTGAAGCTTTCTTT
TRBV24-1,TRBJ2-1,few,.,CATSDPRGSGNEQFF,TGTGCCACCAGTGATCCCCGGGGTAGCGGCAATGAGCAGTTCTTC
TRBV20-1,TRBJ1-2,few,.,CSASTGREGDTF,TGCAGTGCTAGCACAGGCCGGGAGGGCGACACCTTC
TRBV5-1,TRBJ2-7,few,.,CASSLTGALHSYEQYF,TGCGCCAGCAGCTTGACCGGGGCCCTCCACTCCTACGAGCAGTACTTC
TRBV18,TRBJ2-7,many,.,CASSPLDSSYEQYF,TGTGCCAGCTCACCATTGGACAGCTCCTACGAGCAGTACTTC
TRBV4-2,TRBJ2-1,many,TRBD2,CASSTTLAGGMSSYNEQFF,TGTGCCAGCAGCACAACGCTAGCGGGGGGAATGAGCTCCTACAATGAGCAGTTCTTC
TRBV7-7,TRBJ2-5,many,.,CASSLTGLGETQYF,TGTGCCAGCAGCTTAACCGGGCTGGGCGAGACCCAGTACTTC
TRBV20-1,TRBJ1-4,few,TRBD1,CSAIDRGPDEKLFF,TGCAGTGCCATCGACAGGGGGCCGGATGAAAAACTGTTTTTT
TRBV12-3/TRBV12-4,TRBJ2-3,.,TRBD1,CASCFSRGEGTGGTDTQYF,TGTGCCAGCTGTTTTTCAAGAGGAGAGGGGACAGGGGGCACAGATACGCAGTATTTT
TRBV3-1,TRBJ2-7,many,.,CASSQAYGGPHEQYF,TGTGCCAGCAGCCAAGCTTATGGGGGTCCCCACGAGCAGTACTTC
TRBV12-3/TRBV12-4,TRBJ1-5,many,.,CASSFGSDQPQHF,TGTGCCAGCAGTTTTGGCAGCGATCAGCCCCAGCATTTT
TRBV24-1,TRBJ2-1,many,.,CATSDSRAGDNEQFF,TGTGCCACCAGTGACAGTAGGGCCGGGGACAATGAGCAGTTCTTC
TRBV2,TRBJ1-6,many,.,CASTWFNSPLHF,TGTGCCTCGACATGGTTTAATTCACCCCTCCACTTT
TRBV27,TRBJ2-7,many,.,CASTVGSFYEQYF,TGTGCCAGCACCGTAGGCAGCTTCTACGAGCAGTACTTC
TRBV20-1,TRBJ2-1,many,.,CSARDRGGSSYNEQFF,TGCAGTGCTAGAGATCGAGGGGGGAGCTCCTACAATGAGCAGTTCTTC
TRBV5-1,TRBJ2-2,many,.,CASTGGQSGELFF,TGCGCCAGCACTGGAGGACAAAGCGGGGAGCTGTTTTTT
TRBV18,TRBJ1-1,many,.,CASSPQGGNTEAFF,TGTGCCAGCTCACCACAGGGCGGGAACACTGAAGCTTTCTTT
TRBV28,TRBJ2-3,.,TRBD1,CASSLSTHGPWDRGLSTDTQYF,TGTGCCAGCAGTTTGAGCACCCATGGGCCCTGGGACAGGGGGCTTAGCACAGATACGCAGTATTTT
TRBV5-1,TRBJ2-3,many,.,CASSLAGTSSSTDTQYF,TGCGCCAGCAGCTTGGCAGGCACGAGTTCTAGCACAGATACGCAGTATTTT
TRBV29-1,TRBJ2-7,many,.,CSVDTGTREQYF,TGCAGCGTTGATACTGGGACGAGGGAGCAGTACTTC
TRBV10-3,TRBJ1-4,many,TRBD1,CAISDPRQGVGEKLFF,TGTGCCATCAGTGACCCCCGACAGGGGGTTGGGGAAAAACTGTTTTTT
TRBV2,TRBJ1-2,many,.,CASSGTATGYGYTF,TGTGCCAGCAGTGGGACAGCTACAGGCTATGGCTACACCTTC
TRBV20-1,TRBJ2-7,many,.,CSARGPNGEQYF,TGCAGTGCTAGAGGACCCAACGGGGAGCAGTACTTC
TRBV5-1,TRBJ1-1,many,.,CASSFTGNTEAFF,TGCGCCAGCAGCTTTACCGGTAACACTGAAGCTTTCTTT
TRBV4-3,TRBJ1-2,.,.,CASSPRIRSLTNGYTF,TGCGCCAGCAGCCCACGCATAAGGTCCCTGACGAACGGCTACACCTTC
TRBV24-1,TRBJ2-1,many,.,CATSDASTLYNEQFF,TGTGCCACCAGTGACGCGAGCACCCTTTACAATGAGCAGTTCTTC
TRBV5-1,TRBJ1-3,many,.,CASRRRRDSGNTIYF,TGCGCCAGCAGACGTAGACGGGACTCTGGAAACACCATATATTTT
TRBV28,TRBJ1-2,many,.,CASSPTGNYGYTF,TGTGCCAGCAGTCCAACAGGAAACTATGGCTACACCTTC